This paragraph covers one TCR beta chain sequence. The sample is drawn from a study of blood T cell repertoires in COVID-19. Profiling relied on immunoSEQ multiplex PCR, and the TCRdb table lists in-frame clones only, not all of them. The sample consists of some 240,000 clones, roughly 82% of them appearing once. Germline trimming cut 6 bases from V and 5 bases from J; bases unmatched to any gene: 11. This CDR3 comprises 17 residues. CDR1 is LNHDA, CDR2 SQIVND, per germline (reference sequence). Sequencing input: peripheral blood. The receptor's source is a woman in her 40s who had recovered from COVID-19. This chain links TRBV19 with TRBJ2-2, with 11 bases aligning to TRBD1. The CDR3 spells CASRPTIGTGGTGELFF. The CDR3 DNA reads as TGTGCCAGTAGACCGACGATCGGGACAGGGGGAACCGGGGAGCTGTTTTTT.